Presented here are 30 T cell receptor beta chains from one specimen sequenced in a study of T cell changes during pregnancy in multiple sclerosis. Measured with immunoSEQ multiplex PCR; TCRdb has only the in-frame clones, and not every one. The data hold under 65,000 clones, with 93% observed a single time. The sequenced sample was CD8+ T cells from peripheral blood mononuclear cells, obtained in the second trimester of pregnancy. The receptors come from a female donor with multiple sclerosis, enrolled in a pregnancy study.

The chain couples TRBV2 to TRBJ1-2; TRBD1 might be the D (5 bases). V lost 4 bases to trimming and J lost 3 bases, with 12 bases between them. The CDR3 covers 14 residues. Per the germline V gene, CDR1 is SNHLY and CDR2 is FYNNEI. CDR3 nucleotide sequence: TGTGCCAGCAGTGTCTTGACAGAAGACTATGGCTACACCTTC. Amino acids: CASSVLTEDYGYTF. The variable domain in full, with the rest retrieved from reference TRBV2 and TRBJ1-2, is EPEVTQTPSHQVTQMGQEVILRCVPISNHLYFYWYRQILGQKVEFLVSFYNNEISEKSEIFDDQFSVERPDGSNFTLKIRSTKLEDSAMYFCASSVLTEDYGYTFGSGTRLTVV.

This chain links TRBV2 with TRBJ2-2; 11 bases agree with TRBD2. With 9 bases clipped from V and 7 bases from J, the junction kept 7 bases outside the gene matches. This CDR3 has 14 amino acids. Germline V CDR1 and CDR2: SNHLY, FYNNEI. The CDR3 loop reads CASLLAGVNGELFF. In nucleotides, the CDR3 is TGTGCCAGTTTACTAGCGGGAGTTAACGGGGAGCTGTTTTTT.

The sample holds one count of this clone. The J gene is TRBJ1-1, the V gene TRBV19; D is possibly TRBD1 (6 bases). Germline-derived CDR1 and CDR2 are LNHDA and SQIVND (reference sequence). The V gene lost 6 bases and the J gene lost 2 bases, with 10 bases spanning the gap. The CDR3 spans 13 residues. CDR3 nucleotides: TGTGCCAGTAGGGTGGGGGCTAACACTGAAGCTTTCTTT. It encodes CASRVGANTEAFF.

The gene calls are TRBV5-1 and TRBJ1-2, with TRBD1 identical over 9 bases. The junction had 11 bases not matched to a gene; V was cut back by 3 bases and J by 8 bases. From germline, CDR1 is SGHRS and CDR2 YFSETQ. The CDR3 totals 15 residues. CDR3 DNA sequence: TGCGCCAGCAGCTCCGCTGGGGACAGGGCGGGCGGCTACACCTTC. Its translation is CASSSAGDRAGGYTF.

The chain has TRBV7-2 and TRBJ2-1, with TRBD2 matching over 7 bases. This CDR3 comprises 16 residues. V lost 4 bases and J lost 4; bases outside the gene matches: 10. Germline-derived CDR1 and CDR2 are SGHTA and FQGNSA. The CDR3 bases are TGTGCCAGCAGCTCCTCAGCGGGAACCTTATACAATGAGCAGTTCTTC. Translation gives CASSSSAGTLYNEQFF.

CDR3 region: CASRSSSSVPPYEQYF. The CDR3 DNA reads as TGCGCCAGCCGAAGTTCCTCCAGCGTGCCCCCCTACGAGCAGTACTTC. The chain joins TRBV5-1 to TRBJ2-7; D is uncertain. Trimming stripped 7 bases from V and 2 bases from J, with 22 bases between. Germline CDR1 SGHRS, CDR2 YFSETQ. The CDR3 has 16 residues.

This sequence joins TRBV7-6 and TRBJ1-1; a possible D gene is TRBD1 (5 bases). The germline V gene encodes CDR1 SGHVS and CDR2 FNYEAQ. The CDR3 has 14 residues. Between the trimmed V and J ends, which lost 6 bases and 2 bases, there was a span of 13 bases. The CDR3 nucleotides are TGTGCCAGCAGTCCAGGGTTCTCCAACACTGAAGCTTTCTTT. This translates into CASSPGFSNTEAFF.

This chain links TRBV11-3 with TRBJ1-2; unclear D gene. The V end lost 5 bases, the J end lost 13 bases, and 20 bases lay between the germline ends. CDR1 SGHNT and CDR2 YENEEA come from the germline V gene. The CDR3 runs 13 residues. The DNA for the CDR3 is TGTGCCAGCAGCGGCATGGGCACGATAACACCCACCTTC. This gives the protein CASSGMGTITPTF.

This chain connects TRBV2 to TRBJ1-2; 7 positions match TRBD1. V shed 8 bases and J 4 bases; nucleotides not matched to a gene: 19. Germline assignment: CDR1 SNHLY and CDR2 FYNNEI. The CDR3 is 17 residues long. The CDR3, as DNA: TGTGCCAGCTCCCCTGATATTGGACAGGCCCCTCTCTATGGCTACACCTTC. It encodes CASSPDIGQAPLYGYTF.

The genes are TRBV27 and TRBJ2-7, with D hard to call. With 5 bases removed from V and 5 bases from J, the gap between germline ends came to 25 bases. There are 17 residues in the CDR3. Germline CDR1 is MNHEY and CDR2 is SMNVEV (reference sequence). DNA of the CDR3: TGTGCCAGCAGTCCCCAAACCTTGTCAGGCCGCAGGAACGAGCAGTACTTC. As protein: CASSPQTLSGRRNEQYF.

The CDR3 DNA reads as TGTGCCAGCAGTTTATGGGCTTCGCTCGACGAGCAGTACTTC. Translation: CASSLWASLDEQYF. The V gene is TRBV27, the J gene TRBJ2-7; D gene ambiguous. V lost 1 base and J 5 bases, leaving 12 bases between the germline ends. This CDR3 is 14 amino acids long. Germline V gene lookup returns CDR1 MNHEY and CDR2 SMNVEV (reference sequence).

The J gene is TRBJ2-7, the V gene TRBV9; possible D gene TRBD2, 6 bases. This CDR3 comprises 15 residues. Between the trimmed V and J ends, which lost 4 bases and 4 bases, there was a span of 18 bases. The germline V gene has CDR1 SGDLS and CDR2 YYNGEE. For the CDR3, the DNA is TGTGCCAGCAGCCCCTCCGGGACTTTGGAGTACGAGCAGTACTTC. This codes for CASSPSGTLEYEQYF.

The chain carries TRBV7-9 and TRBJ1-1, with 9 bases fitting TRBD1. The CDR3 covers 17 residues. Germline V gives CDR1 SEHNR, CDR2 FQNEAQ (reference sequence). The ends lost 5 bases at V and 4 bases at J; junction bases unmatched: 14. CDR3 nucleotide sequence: TGTGCCAGCAGCCCCGGACAGGGGATGGGGATGTTCACTGAAGCTTTCTTT. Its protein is CASSPGQGMGMFTEAFF. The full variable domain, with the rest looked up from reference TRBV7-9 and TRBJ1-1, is DTGVSQNPRHKITKRGQNVTFRCDPISEHNRLYWYRQTLGQGPEFLTYFQNEAQLEKSRLLSDRFSAERPKGSFSTLEIQRTEQGDSAMYLCASSPGQGMGMFTEAFFGQGTRLTVV.

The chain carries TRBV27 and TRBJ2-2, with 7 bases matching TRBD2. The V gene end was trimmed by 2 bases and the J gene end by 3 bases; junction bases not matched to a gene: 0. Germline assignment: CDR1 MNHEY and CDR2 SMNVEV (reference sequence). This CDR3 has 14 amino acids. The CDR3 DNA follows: TGTGCCAGCAGTTTAGCGGGGGACACCGGGGAGCTGTTTTTT. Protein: CASSLAGDTGELFF.

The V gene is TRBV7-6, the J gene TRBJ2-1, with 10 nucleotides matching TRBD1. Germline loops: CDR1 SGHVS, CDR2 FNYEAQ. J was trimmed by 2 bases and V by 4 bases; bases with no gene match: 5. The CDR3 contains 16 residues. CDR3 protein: CASSSPGTGAYNEQFF. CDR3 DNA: TGTGCCAGCAGCTCTCCAGGGACAGGGGCCTACAATGAGCAGTTCTTC. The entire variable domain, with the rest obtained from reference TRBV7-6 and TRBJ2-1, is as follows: GAGVSQSPRYKVTKRGQDVALRCDPISGHVSLYWYRQALGQGPEFLTYFNYEAQQDKSGLPNDRFSAERPEGSISTLTIQRTEQRDSAMYRCASSSPGTGAYNEQFFGPGTRLTVL.

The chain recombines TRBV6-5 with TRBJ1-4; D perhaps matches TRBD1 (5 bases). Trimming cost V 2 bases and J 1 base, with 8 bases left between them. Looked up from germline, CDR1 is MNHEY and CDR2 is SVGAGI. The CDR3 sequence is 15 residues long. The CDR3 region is CASSYGGGTNEKLFF. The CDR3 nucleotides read TGTGCCAGCAGTTACGGCGGGGGAACTAATGAAAAACTGTTTTTT.

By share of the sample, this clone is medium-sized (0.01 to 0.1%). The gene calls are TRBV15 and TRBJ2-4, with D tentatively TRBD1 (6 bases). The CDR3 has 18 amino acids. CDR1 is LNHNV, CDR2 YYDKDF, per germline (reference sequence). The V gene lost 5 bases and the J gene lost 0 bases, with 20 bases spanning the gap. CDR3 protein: CATSGSRQDGLAKNIQYF. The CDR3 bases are TGTGCCACCAGCGGGTCCAGACAGGACGGACTAGCCAAAAACATTCAGTACTTC.

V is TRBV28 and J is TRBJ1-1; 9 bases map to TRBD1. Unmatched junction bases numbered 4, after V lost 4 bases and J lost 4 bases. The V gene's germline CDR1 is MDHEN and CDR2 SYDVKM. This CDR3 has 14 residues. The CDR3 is CASSSYRGRTEAFF. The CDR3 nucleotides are TGTGCCAGCAGTTCGTACAGGGGGCGCACTGAAGCTTTCTTT. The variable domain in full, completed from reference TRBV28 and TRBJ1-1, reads DVKVTQSSRYLVKRTGEKVFLECVQDMDHENMFWYRQDPGLGLRLIYFSYDVKMKEKGDIPEGYSVSREKKERFSLILESASTNQTSMYLCASSSYRGRTEAFFGQGTRLTVV.

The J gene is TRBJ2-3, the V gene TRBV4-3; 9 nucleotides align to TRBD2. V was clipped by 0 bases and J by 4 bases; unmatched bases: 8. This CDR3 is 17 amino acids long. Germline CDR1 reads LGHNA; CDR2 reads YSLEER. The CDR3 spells CASSQDPAAGGADTQYF. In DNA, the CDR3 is TGCGCCAGCAGCCAAGATCCCGCGGCGGGGGGGGCAGATACGCAGTATTTT.

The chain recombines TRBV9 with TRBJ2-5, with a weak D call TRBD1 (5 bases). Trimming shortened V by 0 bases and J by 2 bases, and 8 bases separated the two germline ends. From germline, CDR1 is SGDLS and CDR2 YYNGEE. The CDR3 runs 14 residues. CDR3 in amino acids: CASSVEAGQETQYF. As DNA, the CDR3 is TGTGCCAGCAGCGTAGAGGCAGGGCAAGAGACCCAGTACTTC.

CDR3 DNA: TGTGCCAGTAGTATAGGGTTGACAGGGACTCTTAATGAAGCTTTCTTT. Protein: CASSIGLTGTLNEAFF. This rearrangement joins TRBV19 to TRBJ1-1, with TRBD1 identical over 7 bases. The CDR3 totals 16 residues. CDR1 and CDR2 from the germline V gene are LNHDA and SQIVND (reference sequence). Trimming took 1 base from V and 7 from J; bases not matched to a gene: 12. Full variable domain (outside the CDR3, taken from reference TRBV19 and TRBJ1-1): DGGITQSPKYLFRKEGQNVTLSCEQNLNHDAMYWYRQDPGQGLRLIYYSQIVNDFQKGDIAEGYSVSREKKESFPLTVTSAQKNPTAFYLCASSIGLTGTLNEAFFGQGTRLTVV.

CDR3 sequence: CASNNPQGGNQPQHF. The CDR3 region has the DNA TGTGCCAGCAATAACCCCCAAGGGGGCAATCAGCCCCAGCATTTT. The chain has TRBV28 and TRBJ1-5; D perhaps matches TRBD1 (5 bases). Trimming shortened V by 7 bases and J by 2 bases, and 15 bases separated the two germline ends. The germline gives CDR1 MDHEN, CDR2 SYDVKM. The CDR3 sequence is 15 residues long.

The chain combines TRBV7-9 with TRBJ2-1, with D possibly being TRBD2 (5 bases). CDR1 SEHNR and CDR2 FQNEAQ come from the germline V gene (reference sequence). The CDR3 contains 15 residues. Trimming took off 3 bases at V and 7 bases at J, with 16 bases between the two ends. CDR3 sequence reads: CASSFHSLSGNEQFF. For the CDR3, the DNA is TGTGCCAGCAGCTTTCATAGTCTTTCGGGGAATGAGCAGTTCTTC.

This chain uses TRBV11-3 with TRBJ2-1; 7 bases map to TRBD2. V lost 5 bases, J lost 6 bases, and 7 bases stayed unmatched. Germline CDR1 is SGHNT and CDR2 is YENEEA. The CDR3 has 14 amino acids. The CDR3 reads CASSGEGGSNEQFF. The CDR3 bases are TGTGCCAGCAGCGGAGAGGGCGGGAGCAATGAGCAGTTCTTC.

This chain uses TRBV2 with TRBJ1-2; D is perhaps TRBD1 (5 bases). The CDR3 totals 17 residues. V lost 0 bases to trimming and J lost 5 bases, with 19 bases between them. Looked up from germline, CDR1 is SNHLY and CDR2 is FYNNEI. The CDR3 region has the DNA TGTGCCAGCAGTGAAGCGCTTAGGCAGGGAATTTTGTATGGCTACACCTTC. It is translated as CASSEALRQGILYGYTF.

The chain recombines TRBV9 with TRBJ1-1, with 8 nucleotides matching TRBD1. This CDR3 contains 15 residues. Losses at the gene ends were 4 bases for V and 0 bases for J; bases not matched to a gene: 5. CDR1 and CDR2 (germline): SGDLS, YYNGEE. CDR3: CASSSRTGMNTEAFF. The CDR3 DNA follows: TGTGCCAGCAGCTCCCGGACAGGGATGAACACTGAAGCTTTCTTT.

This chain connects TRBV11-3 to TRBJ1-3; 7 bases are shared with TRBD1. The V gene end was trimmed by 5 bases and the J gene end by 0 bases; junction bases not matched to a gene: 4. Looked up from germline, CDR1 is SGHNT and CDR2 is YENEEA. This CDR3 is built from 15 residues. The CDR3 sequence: CASSPGQSSGNTIYF. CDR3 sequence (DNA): TGTGCCAGCAGCCCGGGACAGTCCTCTGGAAACACCATATATTTT.

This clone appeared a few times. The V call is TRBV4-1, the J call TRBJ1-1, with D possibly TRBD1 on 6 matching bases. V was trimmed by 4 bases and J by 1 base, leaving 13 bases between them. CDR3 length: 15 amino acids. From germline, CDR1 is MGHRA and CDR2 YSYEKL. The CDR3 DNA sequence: TGCGCCAGCAGCCTTCAGGGGTCGGGGAACACTGAAGCTTTCTTT. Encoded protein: CASSLQGSGNTEAFF.

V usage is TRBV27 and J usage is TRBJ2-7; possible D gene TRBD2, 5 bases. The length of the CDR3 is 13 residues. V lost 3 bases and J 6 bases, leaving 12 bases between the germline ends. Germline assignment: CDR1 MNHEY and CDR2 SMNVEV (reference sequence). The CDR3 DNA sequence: TGTGCCAGCAGTTTCTCGAGGGTATCCGAGCAGTACTTC. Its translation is CASSFSRVSEQYF.

The CDR3 DNA follows: TGTGCCAGCAGCCAAGAATGCGACAGCCGCGGTCAGCCCCAGCATTTT. Translation gives CASSQECDSRGQPQHF. The J gene is TRBJ1-5, the V gene TRBV21-1; TRBD1 reflects the table's D call only, with no check against the DNA. TRBV21-1 is flagged as a pseudogene. The CDR3 length is 16 residues.